Listed below are T cell receptor beta chains from one sample, sequenced in a study of T cells expressing NK-cell markers. Each CDR3 protein gets one entry in TCRdb, which reprocessed the 5' RACE reads and gives no DNA. The sample table sets out about 170,000 distinct CDR3 sequences. The sequencing sample was made of blood T cells: a sorted CD56 or NKG2C T cell subset, CD4+ or CD8+ T cells, or bulk PBMC T cells (not recorded which). The origin of the receptors is a man aged 18 to 69 in good health. Each CDR3 is given with its conserved first and last residue.

TRBV6-1	TRBJ1-4	CASSEGRGLEKLFF
TRBV10-3	TRBJ2-7	CAIRTESSYEQYF
TRBV18	TRBJ1-4	CASSPRDTNEKLFF
TRBV7-9	TRBJ2-5	CASSRGPETQYF
TRBV7-8	TRBJ1-1	CASSPGTDEAFF
TRBV12-3/TRBV12-4	TRBJ1-5	CASSFTGGDQPQHF
TRBV28	TRBJ2-3	CASSFLVGGTSTDTQYF
TRBV5-6	TRBJ2-2	CASSEMDGENTGELFF
TRBV12-3/TRBV12-4	TRBJ1-2	CASSPMTGTNYGYTF
TRBV27	TRBJ2-1	CASSLEGLNEQFF
TRBV2	TRBJ1-2	CASTMDRGSYGYTF
TRBV6-1	TRBJ1-2	CATGQVSNYGYTF
TRBV6-5	TRBJ2-2	CASSYPSRQGYTGELFF
TRBV7-9	TRBJ2-2	CASSLGPGGDTGELFF
TRBV9	TRBJ2-1	CASSTSGTGMDEQFF
TRBV5-1	TRBJ2-1	CASSFRGGDYNEQFF
TRBV9	TRBJ1-4	CASSEGTGTDEKLFF
TRBV7-9	TRBJ2-7	CASSLVVAESYEQYF
TRBV12-3/TRBV12-4	TRBJ1-6	CASRAAQLSSYNSPLHF
TRBV9	TRBJ2-5	CASSVGLAGGPAGETQYF
TRBV15	TRBJ1-5	CATSRGPNQPQHF
TRBV20-1	TRBJ1-2	CSARRPQGYGYTF
TRBV5-1	TRBJ1-1	CASSWGQENEAFF
TRBV4-1	TRBJ2-7	CASSQAWQGSYEQYF
TRBV24-1	TRBJ1-3	CATSTTWGGPSGNTIYF
TRBV14	TRBJ2-7	CASSQEVGSVEQYF
TRBV10-3	TRBJ2-1	CAVGTSGEYNEQFF
TRBV15	TRBJ2-5	CATSRERTGGKETQYF
TRBV9	TRBJ1-1	CASSPGTTEAFF
TRBV9	TRBJ2-1	CASSVIPENEQFF
TRBV28	TRBJ2-7	CASSFSLGTGRYEQYF
TRBV18	TRBJ2-1	CASSQSVGGTYNEQFF
TRBV12-3/TRBV12-4	TRBJ2-3	CASSSGTSGGWLDTQYF
TRBV7-9	TRBJ2-7	CASRGESTGAYEQYF
TRBV5-6	TRBJ2-7	CASSLGTWSEQYF
TRBV7-9	TRBJ2-3	CASSPGTSSPTDTQYF
TRBV27	TRBJ2-6	CASNPLAGDGANVLTF
TRBV4-1	TRBJ2-1	CASSQDALAGGYNEQFF
TRBV5-6	TRBJ1-4	CASSSLLEHDTTNEKLFF
TRBV7-8	TRBJ2-5	CASSRGGETQYF
TRBV19	TRBJ2-1	CASSASSTSYNEQFF
TRBV2	TRBJ2-5	CASSEDRAGEETQYF
TRBV7-9	TRBJ1-4	CASSLPLGENEKLFF
TRBV11-2	TRBJ2-3	CASSSPSSSNADTQYF
TRBV19	TRBJ1-3	CASSIGSGNTIYF
TRBV12-3/TRBV12-4	TRBJ2-1	CASSFQLSNEQFF
TRBV20-1	TRBJ2-1	CSVRGRSSYNEQFF
TRBV27	TRBJ2-7	CASSLSIGTAQQYF
TRBV6-2/TRBV6-3	TRBJ2-3	CASSPGTGATRLAGDIDTQYF
TRBV25-1	TRBJ1-1	CASSAGGHTEAFF
TRBV11-3	TRBJ2-1	CASSPRDFGRNNEQFF